Following are 10 T cell receptor beta chains from one sample sequenced in a study of cytotoxic CD8 clonotypes in ibrutinib-treated CLL. Data came from immunoSEQ multiplex PCR; TCRdb stores just in-frame clones and leaves some out. The sample lists around 40,000 clones; roughly 72% were seen once. The sample in question was PBMCs, obtained at disease progression, from a patient treated with ibrutinib. The receptors stem from a human donor with chronic lymphocytic leukemia.

This chain joins TRBV21-1 and TRBJ1-3. TRBV21-1 is classified as a pseudogene. The CDR3 is made up of 17 amino acids. The CDR3 region has the DNA TGTGCCAGCAGCAAATATTTGAGGGATCCCTCTGGAAACACCATATATTTT. Translated: CASSKYLRDPSGNTIYF.

The chain has TRBV27 and TRBJ1-1, with D maybe TRBD1 (5 bases). The CDR3 extends over 15 amino acids. From germline, CDR1 is MNHEY and CDR2 SMNVEV (reference sequence). V lost 1 base and J lost 5, with 14 bases in between. CDR3 DNA sequence: TGTGCCAGCAGTTTATATAATGGGGAGGGGACTGAAGCTTTCTTT. This gives the protein CASSLYNGEGTEAFF.

This clone was recorded a few times. The chain employs TRBV2 and TRBJ1-6; maybe TRBD1 (6 bases). The CDR3 is made up of 14 amino acids. Germline V gene sequence: CDR1 SNHLY, CDR2 FYNNEI. The germline V and J ends were trimmed by 8 bases and 5 bases, with 13 bases remaining between them. The CDR3 DNA follows: TGTGCCAGCGTGGGCCGGGACAATAATTCACCCCTCCACTTT. Its translation is CASVGRDNNSPLHF. Complete variable domain (other parts from reference TRBV2 and TRBJ1-6): EPEVTQTPSHQVTQMGQEVILRCVPISNHLYFYWYRQILGQKVEFLVSFYNNEISEKSEIFDDQFSVERPDGSNFTLKIRSTKLEDSAMYFCASVGRDNNSPLHFGNGTRLTVT.

This chain uses TRBV5-6 with TRBJ2-1; D remains ambiguous. The length of the CDR3 is 15 residues. CDR1 and CDR2 (germline): SGHDT, YYEEEE. Trimming cost V 4 bases and J 0 bases, with 11 bases left between them. The CDR3 is CASSPPPSSYNEQFF. CDR3 DNA sequence: TGTGCCAGCAGCCCCCCCCCGAGCTCCTACAATGAGCAGTTCTTC.

V gene TRBV5-6 combines with J gene TRBJ1-2; 7 bases are a match to TRBD1. The CDR3 sequence is 15 residues long. V lost 3 bases and J lost 5; bases outside the gene matches: 10. CDR1 and CDR2 from the germline V gene are SGHDT and YYEEEE. The CDR3 reads CASSSTRQGRYGYTF. DNA for the CDR3: TGTGCCAGCAGCTCAACTAGACAGGGAAGGTATGGCTACACCTTC. The full variable domain, rest sourced from reference TRBV5-6 and TRBJ1-2, is DAGVTQSPTHLIKTRGQQVTLRCSPKSGHDTVSWYQQALGQGPQFIFQYYEEEERQRGNFPDRFSGHQFPNYSSELNVNALLLGDSALYLCASSSTRQGRYGYTFGSGTRLTVV.

J is TRBJ2-1 and V is TRBV19; TRBD1 matches at 10 bases. CDR3 length: 13 amino acids. Per the germline V gene, CDR1 is LNHDA and CDR2 is SQIVND (reference sequence). After removal of 6 bases from V and 10 bases from J, the junction contained 6 bases not matched to a gene. The CDR3 sequence is CASSDRGPAEQFF. As DNA, the CDR3 is TGTGCCAGTAGCGACAGGGGGCCGGCGGAGCAGTTCTTC. Looking up the rest from reference TRBV19 and TRBJ2-1 gives the full variable domain: DGGITQSPKYLFRKEGQNVTLSCEQNLNHDAMYWYRQDPGQGLRLIYYSQIVNDFQKGDIAEGYSVSREKKESFPLTVTSAQKNPTAFYLCASSDRGPAEQFFGPGTRLTVL.

The rearrangement links TRBV30 to TRBJ2-3; D unresolved. This CDR3 has 12 residues. CDR1 GTSNPN and CDR2 SVGIG come from the germline V gene (reference sequence). V was cut by 0 bases and J by 6 bases, with 7 bases left in between. CDR3 nucleotides: TGTGCCTGGAGTGTAGGTTCGGATACGCAGTATTTT. It translates to CAWSVGSDTQYF.

The chain carries TRBV9 and TRBJ2-5, with D possibly being TRBD2 (5 bases). V lost 0 bases to trimming and J lost 4 bases, with 13 bases between them. This CDR3 comprises 15 residues. CDR1 is SGDLS and CDR2 is YYNGEE in the germline V gene. The CDR3 sequence is CASSVEDFVSETQYF. Here the CDR3 DNA reads TGTGCCAGCAGCGTAGAGGACTTTGTTTCAGAGACCCAGTACTTC.

This clone was seen a few times. The chain joins TRBV18 to TRBJ1-2, with 10 nucleotides matching TRBD1. Germline V gene lookup returns CDR1 KGHSH and CDR2 LQKENI. The length of the CDR3 is 15 residues. The V segment lost 6 bases and the J segment 1 base; nucleotides outside the gene matches: 5. The CDR3 nucleotides read TGTGCCAGCTCCCCTCGGACAGGGGGTAACTATGGCTACACCTTC. Protein product: CASSPRTGGNYGYTF.

This chain connects TRBV10-2 to TRBJ1-2, with D unresolved. The CDR3 is 12 residues long. Germline V lookup: CDR1 WSHSY, CDR2 SAAADI. The V end was cut by 8 bases, the J end by 1 base, with 8 bases between. CDR3 loop: CASHSLNYGYTF. The CDR3 region has the DNA TGCGCCAGCCACAGCCTTAACTATGGCTACACCTTC.